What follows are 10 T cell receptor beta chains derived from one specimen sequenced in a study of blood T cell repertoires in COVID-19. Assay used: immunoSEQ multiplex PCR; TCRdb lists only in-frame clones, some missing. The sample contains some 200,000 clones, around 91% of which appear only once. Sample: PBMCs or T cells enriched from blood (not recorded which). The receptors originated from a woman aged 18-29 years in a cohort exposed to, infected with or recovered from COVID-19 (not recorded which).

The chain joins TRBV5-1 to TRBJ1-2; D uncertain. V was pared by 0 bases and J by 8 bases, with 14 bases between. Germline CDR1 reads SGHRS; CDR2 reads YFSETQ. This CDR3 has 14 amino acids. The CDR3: CASSLGPTEGGYTF. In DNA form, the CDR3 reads TGCGCCAGCAGCTTGGGACCCACGGAGGGAGGCTACACCTTC.

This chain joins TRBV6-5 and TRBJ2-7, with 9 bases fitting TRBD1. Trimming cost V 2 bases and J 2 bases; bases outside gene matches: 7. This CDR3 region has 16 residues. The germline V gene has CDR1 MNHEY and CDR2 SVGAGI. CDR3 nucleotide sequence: TGTGCCAGCAGTTACGCGAGCCGGACAGGGGCCTACGAGCAGTACTTC. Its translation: CASSYASRTGAYEQYF.

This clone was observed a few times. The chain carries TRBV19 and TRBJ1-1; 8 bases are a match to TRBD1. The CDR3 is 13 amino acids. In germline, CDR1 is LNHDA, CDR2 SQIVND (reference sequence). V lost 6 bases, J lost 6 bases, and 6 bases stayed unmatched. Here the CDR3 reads CASRTGEDAEAFF. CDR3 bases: TGTGCCAGTAGGACAGGGGAGGACGCTGAAGCTTTCTTT. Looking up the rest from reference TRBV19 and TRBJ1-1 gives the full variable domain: DGGITQSPKYLFRKEGQNVTLSCEQNLNHDAMYWYRQDPGQGLRLIYYSQIVNDFQKGDIAEGYSVSREKKESFPLTVTSAQKNPTAFYLCASRTGEDAEAFFGQGTRLTVV.

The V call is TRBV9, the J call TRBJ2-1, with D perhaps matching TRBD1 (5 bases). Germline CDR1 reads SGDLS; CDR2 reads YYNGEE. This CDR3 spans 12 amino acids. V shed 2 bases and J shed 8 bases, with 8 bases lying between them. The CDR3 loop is CASSVDSDEQFF. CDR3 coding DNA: TGTGCCAGCAGCGTCGACAGCGATGAGCAGTTCTTC.

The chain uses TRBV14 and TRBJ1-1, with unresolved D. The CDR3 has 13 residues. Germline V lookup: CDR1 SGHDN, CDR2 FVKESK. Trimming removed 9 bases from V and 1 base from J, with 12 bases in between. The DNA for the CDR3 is TGTGCCAGTCATCGACAAGCGAACACTGAAGCTTTCTTT. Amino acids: CASHRQANTEAFF.

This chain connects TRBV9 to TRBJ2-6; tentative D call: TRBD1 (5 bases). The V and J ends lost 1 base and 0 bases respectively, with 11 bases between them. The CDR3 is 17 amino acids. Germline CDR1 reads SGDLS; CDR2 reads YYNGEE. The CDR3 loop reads CASSVSAGLSGANVLTF. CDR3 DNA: TGTGCCAGCAGCGTATCCGCAGGGCTCTCTGGGGCCAACGTCCTGACTTTC.

The CDR3 region has the DNA TGTGCCAGCAGCTTGGGGGCGAGCAATCAGCCCCAGCATTTT. Protein: CASSLGASNQPQHF. The genes are TRBV5-6 and TRBJ1-5; no reliable D call. The V gene lost 0 bases and the J gene lost 1 base, with 5 bases spanning the gap. Germline V gene data show CDR1 as SGHDT and CDR2 as YYEEEE. The CDR3 sequence is 14 residues long. Using reference TRBV5-6 and TRBJ1-5 for the parts outside the CDR3, the full variable domain is DAGVTQSPTHLIKTRGQQVTLRCSPKSGHDTVSWYQQALGQGPQFIFQYYEEEERQRGNFPDRFSGHQFPNYSSELNVNALLLGDSALYLCASSLGASNQPQHFGDGTRLSIL.

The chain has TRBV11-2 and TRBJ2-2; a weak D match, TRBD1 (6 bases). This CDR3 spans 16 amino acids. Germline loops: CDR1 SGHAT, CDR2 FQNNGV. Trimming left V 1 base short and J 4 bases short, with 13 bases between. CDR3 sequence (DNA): TGTGCCAGCAGCTTAGTGGCAGGGGATGGCACCGGGGAGCTGTTTTTT. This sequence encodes CASSLVAGDGTGELFF. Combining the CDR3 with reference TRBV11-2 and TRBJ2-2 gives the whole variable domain EAGVAQSPRYKIIEKRQSVAFWCNPISGHATLYWYQQILGQGPKLLIQFQNNGVVDDSQLPKDRFSAERLKGVDSTLKIQPAKLEDSAVYLCASSLVAGDGTGELFFGEGSRLTVL.

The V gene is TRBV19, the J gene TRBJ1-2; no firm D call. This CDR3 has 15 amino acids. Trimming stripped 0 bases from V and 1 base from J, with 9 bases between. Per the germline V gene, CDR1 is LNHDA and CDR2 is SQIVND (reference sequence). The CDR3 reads CASSIDLEDNYGYTF. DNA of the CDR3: TGTGCCAGTAGTATAGATTTGGAGGATAACTATGGCTACACCTTC.

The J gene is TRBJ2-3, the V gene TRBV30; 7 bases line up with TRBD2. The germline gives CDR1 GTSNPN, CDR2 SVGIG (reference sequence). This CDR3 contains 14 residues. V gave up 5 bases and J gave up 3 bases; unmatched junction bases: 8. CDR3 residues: CAWDRRERTDTQYF. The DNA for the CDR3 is TGTGCCTGGGACCGGCGGGAGAGGACAGATACGCAGTATTTT. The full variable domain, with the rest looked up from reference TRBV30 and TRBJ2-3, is SQTIHQWPATLVQPVGSPLSLECTVEGTSNPNLYWYRQAAGRGLQLLFYSVGIGQISSEVPQNLSASRPQDRQFILSSKKLLLSDSGFYLCAWDRRERTDTQYFGPGTRLTVL.